This T cell receptor beta chain was observed in a study of T cells in tumors after PD-1 blockade. Study-level information: Daily vismodegib 150 mg continued in a subset of anti-PD-1-treated patients. Findings of the study overall: Approximately 43% of tumor TCR clonotypes were also found in blood.

Using immunoSEQ multiplex PCR, the repertoire was profiled, and TCRdb retains in-frame clones only, with some absent. Of approximately 47,000 clones detected, over 70% appear once; the ten largest clones hold roughly 4%. As to this clone: Its target is unknown.

Input was about 616 ng to 6,500 ng of genomic DNA from tumor or blood. The ends were cut back, 6 bases at V and 1 base at J, with 15 bases in the middle. Germline V gene data show CDR1 as MNHEY and CDR2 as SMNVEV (reference sequence). The CDR3 loop spans 15 amino acids. The source was PBMCs, collected before anti-PD-1 treatment. This TCR was recovered from a human donor with basal cell carcinoma. The genes are TRBV27 and TRBJ1-1; no clear D. The CDR3 is CASRLPTGPNTEAFF. The DNA of the CDR3 is TGTGCCAGCAGACTACCGACGGGCCCGAACACTGAAGCTTTCTTT.